This TCR beta chain was recovered during a study of blood T cell repertoires in COVID-19 (dated by TCRdb to the early 2020s). Notes on the research overall: Samples covering the acute and convalescent phases of COVID-19 were provided by collaborators in the United States, Italy and Spain. The repertoires were released in a freely available public database meant as a resource for research on the immune response to SARS-CoV-2. Samples were obtained from the ongoing ImmuneRACE study (first 160 participants) and from 1,254 subjects provided by 6 global collaborators. Deeply sampled blood TCRbeta repertoires from subjects exposed to, actively infected with, or recovered from COVID-19 were included in the dataset. A de-identified subject ID, COVID-19 status, age in years and sex were almost always included in the sample metadata. The material from the prospective study consisted of cDNA or gDNA derived from T cells, B-cell-depleted T cells, or PBMCs. HLA class I and class II types, where available, came from metadata supplied by the sample provider rather than from assay-based typing. What the study reported, not specific to this receptor: The amount of clinical and demographic metadata varied by source and participant and was provided uncurated.

A word on this clone: Its target antigen remains unknown. The record has no base qualities; no much larger clone is one base away.

V and J are truncated by 3 bases and 8 bases respectively, leaving an intervening sequence of 11 bases. Looking up the germline V gene (reference sequence) yields CDR1 DFQATT and CDR2 SNEGSKA. The CDR3 contains 11 residues, cysteine and phenylalanine counted. Only the CDR3 part of the read is kept: 33 bases, read in frame from the first base. One collaborating source in Seattle enrolled patients while the patients were actively infected and followed the patients over time throughout the course of disease. Whole blood was collected in K2EDTA tubes by collaborating institutions according to the institutions' own protocols. Collaborator samples were shipped for TCRbeta analysis as frozen whole blood, isolated PBMCs, or DNA extracted from either sample type. TCRbeta CDR3 regions were amplified from genomic DNA using the immunoSEQ Assay, a bias-controlled multiplex PCR. The paper's processing steps were these. The number of nucleated cells in each sample was estimated by amplification of reference gene primers within the assay. Sequence reads were collapsed and filtered to measure the absolute abundance of every unique TCRbeta CDR3 rearrangement. For each sample, productive Simpson clonality was calculated by taking the square root of Simpson's diversity index across productive rearrangements. Held by TCRdb, this immuneACCESS table contains in-frame sequences only and omits some clones. Under half of the omission traces to an unresolved V gene where checked; the cause of the rest is unknown. V and J calls and clone size are those listed in that table; D and trimming were worked out from the DNA. For this sample there are 120,000 to 150,000 clones; 80% to 90% appear just once. 13% of the sample comes from the top ten.

The source of this sequence is a man aged 18-30 years with COVID-19, enrolled during active disease. Rearrangement joined TRBV20-1 to TRBJ2-7, with TRBD2 as a weak D call on 5 bases. The specimen was peripheral blood. The bases read TGCAGTGCTAGGCCGGGATCCCAGCAGTACTTC. Its translation reads: CSARPGSQQYF.